A single sample gave rise to the 4 T cell receptor beta chains below, sequenced in a study of blood T cell repertoires in COVID-19. The data were produced by immunoSEQ multiplex PCR, yet TCRdb's version contains in-frame clones alone and is incomplete. This table holds fewer than 350,000 clones, roughly nine tenths found once. The specimen sequenced was peripheral blood. These receptors all stem from a woman under 40 with COVID-19, enrolled during active disease.

The chain joins TRBV11-3 to TRBJ2-3; TRBD2 might be the D (5 bases). Trimming took off 1 base at V and 6 bases at J, with 11 bases between the two ends. In germline, CDR1 is SGHNT, CDR2 YENEEA. CDR3 length equals 14 residues. CDR3 sequence reads: CASSLVGMRDTQYF. DNA of the CDR3: TGTGCCAGCAGCTTAGTCGGGATGCGCGATACGCAGTATTTT.

The chain recombines TRBV5-1 with TRBJ1-6; 9 bases are a match to TRBD1. V was pared by 5 bases and J by 7 bases, with 4 bases of the junction left unmatched. The germline gives CDR1 SGHRS, CDR2 YFSETQ. This CDR3 is built from 14 residues. The chain's CDR3 is CASRTDRGNSPLHF. CDR3 DNA: TGCGCCAGCAGAACCGACAGGGGGAATTCACCCCTCCACTTT. The full variable domain, completed using reference TRBV5-1 and TRBJ1-6, is KAGVTQTPRYLIKTRGQQVTLSCSPISGHRSVSWYQQTPGQGLQFLFEYFSETQRNKGNFPGRFSGRQFSNSRSEMNVSTLELGDSALYLCASRTDRGNSPLHFGNGTRLTVT.

The rearrangement links TRBV4-2 to TRBJ2-2, with 7 bases identical to TRBD2. With V trimmed by 1 base and J by 5 bases, 13 bases remained unmatched. From germline, CDR1 is LGHNA and CDR2 YNFKEQ. The CDR3 has 18 residues. CDR3 nucleotide sequence: TGTGCCAGCAGCCAAGCCGCTCCGACTAGCAGACCAACCGGGGAGCTGTTTTTT. This gives the protein CASSQAAPTSRPTGELFF.

The chain joins TRBV2 to TRBJ2-5, with D possibly matching TRBD2 (6 bases). The CDR3 contains 14 residues. Germline V gene data show CDR1 as SNHLY and CDR2 as FYNNEI. Trimming shortened V by 7 bases and J by 2 bases, and 14 bases separated the two germline ends. CDR3 residues: CASTAPGLQETQYF. The DNA of the CDR3 is TGTGCCAGCACTGCCCCGGGACTTCAAGAGACCCAGTACTTC.